What follows is one T cell receptor (beta chain) and its context. Clones were sequenced by immunoSEQ multiplex PCR, and TCRdb holds only the in-frame ones, with some missing. Of roughly 130,000 clones in the sample, roughly 80% were seen once. The CDR3 extends over 13 amino acids. V was pared by 7 bases and J by 5 bases, with 15 bases between. CDR1 is KGHSH, CDR2 LQKENI, per germline. This sample is part of a study of blood T cell repertoires in COVID-19. The receptor was isolated from a woman between 50 and 59 years old with acute or convalescent COVID-19. The sequenced sample consisted of peripheral blood. This rearrangement joins TRBV18 to TRBJ2-7; the D gene is possibly TRBD1 (6 bases). The CDR3 DNA is TGTGCCAGCTTGAACAGGGAGCGAAACGAGCAGTACTTC. Translated, it gives CASLNRERNEQYF.